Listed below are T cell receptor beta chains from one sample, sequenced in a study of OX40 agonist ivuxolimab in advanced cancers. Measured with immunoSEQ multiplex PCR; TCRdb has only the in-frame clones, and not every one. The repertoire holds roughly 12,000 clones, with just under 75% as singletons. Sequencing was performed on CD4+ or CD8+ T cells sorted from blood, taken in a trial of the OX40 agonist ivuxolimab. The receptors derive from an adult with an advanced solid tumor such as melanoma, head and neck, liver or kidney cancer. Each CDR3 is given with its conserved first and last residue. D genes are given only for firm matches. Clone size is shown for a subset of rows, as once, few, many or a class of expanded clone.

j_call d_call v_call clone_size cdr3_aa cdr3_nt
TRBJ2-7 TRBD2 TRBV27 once CASSFKAGPYEQYF TGTGCCAGCAGTTTCAAAGCGGGACCCTACGAGCAGTACTTC
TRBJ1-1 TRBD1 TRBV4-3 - CASSQDWDRYTEAFF TGCGCCAGCAGCCAAGATTGGGACAGATACACTGAAGCTTTCTTT
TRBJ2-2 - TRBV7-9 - CASSLAHGGRTGELFF TGTGCCAGCAGCTTAGCGCATGGGGGGCGTACCGGGGAGCTGTTTTTT
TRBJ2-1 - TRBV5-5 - CASSLGGAGYNEQFF TGTGCCAGCAGCTTGGGGGGAGCAGGGTACAATGAGCAGTTCTTC
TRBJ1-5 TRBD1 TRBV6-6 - CASSPRDRGDYQPQHF TGTGCCAGCAGTCCCCGGGACAGGGGGGACTATCAGCCCCAGCATTTT
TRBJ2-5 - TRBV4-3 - CASSQIYSEQETQYF TGCGCCAGCAGCCAAATTTATAGCGAACAAGAGACCCAGTACTTC
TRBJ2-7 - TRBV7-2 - CASSLGPSYEQYF TGTGCCAGCAGCTTGGGACCGTCCTACGAGCAGTACTTC
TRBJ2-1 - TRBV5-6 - CASSLLSDEQFF TGTGCCAGCAGCTTGCTGAGCGATGAGCAGTTCTTC
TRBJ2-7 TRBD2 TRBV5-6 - CASSLGSGRKLYEQYF TGTGCCAGCAGCTTGGGTAGCGGGAGGAAACTCTACGAGCAGTACTTC
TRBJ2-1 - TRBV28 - CASSPPGWGYNEQFF TGTGCCAGCAGCCCCCCGGGTTGGGGGTACAATGAGCAGTTCTTC
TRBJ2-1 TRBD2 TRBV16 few CASSQSRLAGEKQFF TGTGCCAGCAGCCAATCGAGGCTAGCGGGAGAGAAGCAGTTCTTC
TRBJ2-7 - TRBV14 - CASSQRGYEQYF TGTGCCAGCAGCCAACGCGGCTACGAGCAGTACTTC
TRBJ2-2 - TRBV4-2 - CASSQDIFYTGELFF TGTGCCAGCAGCCAAGACATCTTCTACACCGGGGAGCTGTTTTTT